The rows below give T cell receptor beta chains drawn from one sample of a study of blood T cell repertoires in COVID-19. TCRdb keeps only in-frame clones here, not all; method: immunoSEQ multiplex PCR. The sample holds approximately 44,000 clones, 92% seen once. The sample comprised peripheral blood. All receptors come from a human donor in a cohort sampled during active COVID-19. Each CDR3 is given with its conserved first and last residue. The D gene is left open where the match is weak. Not all rows give a size; the values are once, few, many and, for expanded clones, a class.

v_gene	abundance	d_gene	j_gene	CDR3nt	CDR3aa
TRBV4-1	-	TRBD2	TRBJ2-3	TGCGCCAGCAGCCACGGGACTAGCGGTTCCACAGATACGCAGTATTTT	CASSHGTSGSTDTQYF
TRBV9	-	-	TRBJ2-3	TGTGCCAGCAGCGTGGCAGGGGGGTACGGCACAGATACGCAGTATTTT	CASSVAGGYGTDTQYF
TRBV28	-	-	TRBJ2-7	TGTGCCAGCAGTTCCCTCTACGAGCAGTACTTC	CASSSLYEQYF
TRBV25-1	-	TRBD1	TRBJ1-2	TGTGCCAGTCATGGCCCAGGGGGAAGTTATGGCTACACCTTC	CASHGPGGSYGYTF
TRBV7-2	-	TRBD1	TRBJ2-5	TGTGCCAGCAGCCATCGACAGGGGAGAGAGACCCAGTACTTC	CASSHRQGRETQYF
TRBV9	-	-	TRBJ2-5	TGTGCCAGCAGCGTAACCCTTGGGAGCCAAGAGACCCAGTACTTC	CASSVTLGSQETQYF
TRBV20-1	once	-	TRBJ2-1	TGCAGTGCTAGTCTCTACAATGAGCAGTTCTTC	CSASLYNEQFF
TRBV4-2	-	-	TRBJ2-2	TGTGCCAGCAGCCAAGACGAGCGCCGCCTCACCGGGGAGCTGTTTTTT	CASSQDERRLTGELFF
TRBV6-5	-	-	TRBJ2-7	TGTGCCAGCAGTTACTCGGGCACACTCCTGTACTTC	CASSYSGTLLYF
TRBV28	-	-	TRBJ1-5	TGTGCCAGCATCCAGGGCGGGGGGGGTTATAGCAATCAGCCCCAGCATTTT	CASIQGGGGYSNQPQHF
TRBV2	-	-	TRBJ1-3	TGTGCCACCCGGGGAGGGGACCTCTCTGGAAACACCATATATTTT	CATRGGDLSGNTIYF
TRBV4-3	-	TRBD2	TRBJ2-4	TGCGCCAGCAGCAAGTACGCGGGGGGCTCGGACAAAAACATTCAGTACTTC	CASSKYAGGSDKNIQYF
TRBV4-2	-	-	TRBJ2-3	TGTGCCAGCAGAAAAGGGGGGGGACGGGTTACAGATACGCAGTATTTT	CASRKGGGRVTDTQYF
TRBV15	-	-	TRBJ1-3	TGTGCCACCAGTCCTATCACAGGGACTGGAAACACCATATATTTT	CATSPITGTGNTIYF
TRBV5-4	-	TRBD2	TRBJ2-2	TGTGCCAGCAGCGCGGGGGGGCCCACCGGGGAGCTGTTTTTT	CASSAGGPTGELFF
TRBV15	-	TRBD2	TRBJ2-5	TGTGCCACCAGCAAAGAGCTAGCGGTTGAGACCCAGTACTTC	CATSKELAVETQYF
TRBV5-1	-	-	TRBJ2-1	TGCGCCAGCACCCCTGCCAGCGGGACAACCTACAATGAGCAGTTCTTC	CASTPASGTTYNEQFF
TRBV24-1	-	TRBD1	TRBJ2-3	TGTGCCACTCAAACAGGGGGAATGGACACAGATACGCAGTATTTT	CATQTGGMDTDTQYF
TRBV29-1	-	TRBD1	TRBJ2-3	TGCAGCGGGGGGACAGGAGCTAGCACAGATACGCAGTATTTT	CSGGTGASTDTQYF
TRBV5-4	-	-	TRBJ2-2	TGTGCCAGCAGCAGAAGCCGGGGGGCTAGCACCGGGGAGCTGTTTTTT	CASSRSRGASTGELFF